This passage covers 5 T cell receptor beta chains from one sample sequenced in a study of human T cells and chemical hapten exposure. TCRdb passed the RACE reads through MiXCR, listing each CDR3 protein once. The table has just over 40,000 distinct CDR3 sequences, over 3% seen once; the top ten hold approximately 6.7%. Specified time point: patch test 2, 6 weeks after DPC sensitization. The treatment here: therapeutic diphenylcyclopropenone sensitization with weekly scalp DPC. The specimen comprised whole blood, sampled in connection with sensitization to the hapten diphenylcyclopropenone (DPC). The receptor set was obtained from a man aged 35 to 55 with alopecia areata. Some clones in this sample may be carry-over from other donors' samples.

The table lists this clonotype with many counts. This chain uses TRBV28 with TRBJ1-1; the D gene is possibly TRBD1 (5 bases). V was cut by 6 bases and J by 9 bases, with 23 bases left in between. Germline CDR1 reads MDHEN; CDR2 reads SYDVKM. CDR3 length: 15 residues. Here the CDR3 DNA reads TGTGCCAGCAGGACCGGGGGGGACCCTTCCCCCCAAGCTTTCTTT. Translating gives CASRTGGDPSPQAFF.

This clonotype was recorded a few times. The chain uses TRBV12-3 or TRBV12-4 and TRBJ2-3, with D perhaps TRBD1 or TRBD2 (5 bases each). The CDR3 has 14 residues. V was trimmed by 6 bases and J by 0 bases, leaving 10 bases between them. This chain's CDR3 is CASSLGASTDTQYF. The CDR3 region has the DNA TGTGCCAGCAGCCTCGGGGCTAGCACAGATACGCAGTATTTT.

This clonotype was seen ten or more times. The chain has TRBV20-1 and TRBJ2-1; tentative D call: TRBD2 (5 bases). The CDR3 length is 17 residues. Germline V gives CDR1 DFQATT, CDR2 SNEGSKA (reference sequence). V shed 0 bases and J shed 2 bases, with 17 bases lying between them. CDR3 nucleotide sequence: TGCAGTGCTAGAGACCCCTCTGCGCGGGTAACCTACAATGAGCAGTTCTTC. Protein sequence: CSARDPSARVTYNEQFF.

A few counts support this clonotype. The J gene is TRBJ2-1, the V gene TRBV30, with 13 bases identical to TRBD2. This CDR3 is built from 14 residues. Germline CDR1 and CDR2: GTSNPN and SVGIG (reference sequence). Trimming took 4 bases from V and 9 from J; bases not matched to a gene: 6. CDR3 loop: CAWIGLAGVAEQFF. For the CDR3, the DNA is TGTGCCTGGATTGGACTAGCGGGAGTAGCTGAGCAGTTCTTC.

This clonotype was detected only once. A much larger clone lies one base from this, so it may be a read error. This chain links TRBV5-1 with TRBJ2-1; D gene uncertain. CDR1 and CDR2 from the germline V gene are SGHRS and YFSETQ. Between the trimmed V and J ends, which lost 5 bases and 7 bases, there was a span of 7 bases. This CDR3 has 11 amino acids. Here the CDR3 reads CASSCSNEQFF. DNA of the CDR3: TGCGCCAGCAGTTGTTCAAATGAGCAGTTCTTC.